This T cell receptor (beta chain) came from a study of blood T cell repertoires in COVID-19. Study-level background: Samples of COVID-19 (acute and convalescent) were obtained from the United States, Italy and Spain.

Germline CDR1 is DFQATT and CDR2 is SNEGSKA (reference sequence). The CDR3 runs 16 residues. J was trimmed by 6 bases and V by 3 bases; bases with no gene match: 13. Per the authors' pipeline: By means of reference gene primer amplification, nucleated cell counts were estimated. Measured with immunoSEQ multiplex PCR; TCRdb has only the in-frame clones, and not every one. V and J calls and clone size are those listed in that table; D and trimming were worked out from the DNA. The sample holds under 35,000 clones, 85% to 90% seen once. Material: peripheral blood. This sequence joins TRBV20-1 and TRBJ2-1, with 8 bases aligning to TRBD2. The source is a man in his 70s with active COVID-19. CDR3 DNA sequence: TGCAGTGCTAGTGGTGCGGGGGGCTTTTCCGTCAATGAGCAGTTCTTC. This translates into CSASGAGGFSVNEQFF.